The following is a TCR beta chain sequence with its context. Its antigen is undetermined. Here immunoSEQ multiplex PCR was the method, and the copy in TCRdb shows in-frame clones only, minus some. The sample yields roughly 2.2 million clones, approximately 90% seen once. These data are taken from a study of shared clonotypes between healthy human individuals. Findings and caveats of the study: Larger estimated richness was generally seen in naive subsets than in memory subsets. The researchers took only blood, and tissue repertoires probably look different.

Negatively enriched CD4+ T cells were divided by CD45RA into naive and memory. Germline CDR1 is SGHTA and CDR2 is FQGNSA. The CDR3 runs 13 residues. With V trimmed by 4 bases and J by 6 bases, 3 bases remained unmatched. Specimen: naive CD4+ T cells from PBMCs. The subset here: CD45RA+ positively selected. This rearrangement joins TRBV7-2 to TRBJ2-7; 10 bases agree with TRBD1. The sequence derives from a man aged 18 to 29 in good health. Some clones in this sample may be carry-over from other donors' samples. The CDR3 protein is CASSYRTGGEQYF. Written as DNA, the CDR3 is TGTGCCAGCAGCTACCGGACAGGGGGCGAGCAGTACTTC.